One and the same sample provided the 26 T cell receptor beta chains below, sequenced in a study of cytomegalovirus exposure and HLA in healthy donors. The table came from immunoSEQ multiplex PCR; TCRdb's copy has only in-frame clones and leaves some out. There are just under 65,000 clones in the sample; approximately 95% occur only once, and more than 6.5% lies in the top ten. The sample consisted of PBMCs. These receptors all stem from a woman aged 18-29 years in good health and CMV-seropositive.

The J gene is TRBJ2-1, the V gene TRBV5-4; D perhaps matches TRBD2 (5 bases). The CDR3 runs 12 residues. Between the trimmed V and J ends, which lost 4 bases and 7 bases, there was a span of 9 bases. CDR1 is SGHNT, CDR2 YYREEE, per germline (reference sequence). CDR3 loop: CASSPTGNEQFF. As DNA, the CDR3 is TGTGCCAGCAGCCCCACGGGGAATGAGCAGTTCTTC.

This clone has just a few counts. The chain joins TRBV7-2 to TRBJ1-2; D call uncertain. Trimming removed 5 bases at V and 8 bases at J, with 9 bases between. There are 11 residues in the CDR3. From germline, CDR1 is SGHTA and CDR2 FQGNSA. CDR3 amino acids: CASSQSWGYTF. The CDR3 DNA reads TGTGCCAGCAGCCAGTCCTGGGGCTACACCTTC.

The count of this clone is one. The genes are TRBV5-6 and TRBJ1-3; D uncertain. V was shortened by 2 bases and J by 0 bases, with 3 bases between the two germline ends. The CDR3 totals 13 residues. CDR1 SGHDT and CDR2 YYEEEE come from the germline V gene. The CDR3 bases are TGTGCCAGCAGCTTCAGCTCTGGAAACACCATATATTTT. Translated: CASSFSSGNTIYF. The full variable domain, rest sourced from reference TRBV5-6 and TRBJ1-3, is DAGVTQSPTHLIKTRGQQVTLRCSPKSGHDTVSWYQQALGQGPQFIFQYYEEEERQRGNFPDRFSGHQFPNYSSELNVNALLLGDSALYLCASSFSSGNTIYFGEGSWLTVV.

The chain's CDR3 is CASSYQGASGNTIYF. Here the CDR3 DNA reads TGTGCCAGCAGTTACCAGGGCGCCTCTGGAAACACCATATATTTT. The rearrangement links TRBV28 to TRBJ1-3; TRBD1 might be the D (5 bases). V was clipped by 4 bases and J by 0 bases, with 10 bases between them. CDR3 size: 15 residues. The germline V gene encodes CDR1 MDHEN and CDR2 SYDVKM.

The rearrangement joins TRBV2 to TRBJ2-3, with 10 bases that match TRBD2. CDR1 and CDR2 (germline): SNHLY, FYNNEI. Germline trimming cut 9 bases from V and 1 base from J; bases unmatched to any gene: 4. This CDR3 has 14 residues. CDR3 DNA: TGTGCCAGTCAGGGGACTAGCGGCACAGATACGCAGTATTTT. Its protein is CASQGTSGTDTQYF.

The chain joins TRBV18 to TRBJ1-4; 8 bases map to TRBD1. The germline gives CDR1 KGHSH, CDR2 LQKENI. CDR3 length: 15 amino acids. The J segment lost 6 bases and the V segment lost 3 bases, leaving 6 bases of the junction unmatched. As DNA, the CDR3 is TGTGCCAGCTCACCGGACCAGGGGGCTCATGAAAAACTGTTTTTT. This sequence encodes CASSPDQGAHEKLFF.

CDR3 sequence: CASGTGNTIYF. The CDR3, as DNA: TGTGCCAGTGGCACTGGAAACACCATATATTTT. The chain is built from TRBV19 and TRBJ1-3; no clear D gene. The CDR3 is 11 residues long. The germline V and J ends were trimmed by 8 bases and 2 bases, with 4 bases remaining between them. The germline V gene has CDR1 LNHDA and CDR2 SQIVND (reference sequence).

V usage is TRBV5-1 and J usage is TRBJ1-1, with D unresolved. With 0 bases removed from V and 1 base from J, the gap between germline ends came to 4 bases. CDR3 length equals 13 residues. The germline CDR1 and CDR2 sequences are SGHRS and YFSETQ. The CDR3 sequence: CASSLAENTEAFF. The CDR3 nucleotides read TGCGCCAGCAGCTTGGCAGAGAACACTGAAGCTTTCTTT.

V is TRBV11-1 and J is TRBJ1-1; possibly TRBD1 for D (6 bases). Germline-derived CDR1 and CDR2 are SGHAT and FQDESV (reference sequence). The CDR3 length is 14 residues. Trimming took off 5 bases at V and 2 bases at J, with 12 bases between the two ends. The CDR3 loop reads CASSTAGANTEAFF. CDR3 in DNA: TGTGCCAGCAGCACGGCGGGGGCTAACACTGAAGCTTTCTTT.

This clone was seen a single time. This chain joins TRBV28 and TRBJ1-1; no clear D. In germline, CDR1 is MDHEN, CDR2 SYDVKM. There are 17 residues in the CDR3. V was trimmed by 3 bases and J by 4 bases, leaving 21 bases between them. The CDR3 reads CASSLGAVVGAGTEAFF. The CDR3 DNA is TGTGCCAGCAGTTTGGGCGCTGTGGTAGGTGCGGGCACTGAAGCTTTCTTT.

V is TRBV19 and J is TRBJ1-4; no firm D call. The CDR3 loop spans 12 amino acids. Per the germline V gene, CDR1 is LNHDA and CDR2 is SQIVND (reference sequence). Trimming cost V 0 bases and J 6 bases, with 2 bases left between them. This chain's CDR3 is CASSIDDEKLFF. DNA for the CDR3: TGTGCCAGTAGTATAGACGATGAAAAACTGTTTTTT.

This clone was detected once. The V and J genes are TRBV19 and TRBJ2-1; the D is unclear. This CDR3 region has 11 residues. The germline CDR1 and CDR2 sequences are LNHDA and SQIVND (reference sequence). With 6 bases removed from V and 3 bases from J, the gap between germline ends came to 3 bases. CDR3 residues: CASRSYNEQFF. CDR3 sequence (DNA): TGTGCCAGTAGGAGCTACAATGAGCAGTTCTTC.

The chain joins TRBV19 to TRBJ1-6; D is unresolved. CDR1 is LNHDA and CDR2 is SQIVND in the germline V gene (reference sequence). The V end lost 2 bases, the J end lost 0 bases, and 5 bases lay between the germline ends. The CDR3 totals 15 residues. CDR3 DNA: TGTGCCAGTAGTATATCGAGCTCCTATAATTCACCCCTCCACTTT. This sequence encodes CASSISSSYNSPLHF.

The rearrangement joins TRBV28 to TRBJ1-1; D perhaps matches TRBD1 (6 bases). This CDR3 has 14 amino acids. Germline assignment: CDR1 MDHEN and CDR2 SYDVKM. V was shortened by 3 bases and J by 6 bases, with 14 bases between the two germline ends. The DNA of the CDR3 is TGTGCCAGCAGTTTCGTACAGGGAAGGCCTGAAGCTTTCTTT. This gives the protein CASSFVQGRPEAFF.

The chain carries TRBV5-1 and TRBJ1-2, with 7 nucleotides matching TRBD1. The V gene's germline CDR1 is SGHRS and CDR2 YFSETQ. The CDR3 is made up of 16 amino acids. The junction had 9 bases not matched to a gene; V was cut back by 0 bases and J by 4 bases. The CDR3 protein is CASSLALGQVAYGYTF. The DNA for the CDR3 is TGCGCCAGCAGCTTGGCCTTAGGACAGGTCGCCTATGGCTACACCTTC.

The chain is built from TRBV7-8 and TRBJ2-2, with D perhaps matching TRBD2 (5 bases). CDR1 and CDR2 (germline): SGHVS, FQNEAQ. The V and J ends lost 5 bases and 7 bases respectively, with 17 bases between them. The CDR3 consists of 15 residues. The CDR3 loop is CASSPVEGWGGELFF. CDR3 in DNA: TGTGCCAGCAGCCCGGTTGAGGGTTGGGGCGGGGAGCTGTTTTTT.

The chain's CDR3 is CASSEDLAGPYEQYF. CDR3 in DNA: TGTGCCAGCAGTGAGGACCTAGCGGGACCCTACGAGCAGTACTTC. The chain links TRBV6-1 to TRBJ2-7; TRBD2 agrees at 9 bases. The CDR3 contains 15 residues. V trimming: 3 bases; J trimming: 2 bases; junction bases outside the gene matches: 5. Germline V gives CDR1 MNHNS, CDR2 SASEGT.

This chain joins TRBV7-6 and TRBJ2-3; no firm D call. V lost 1 base to trimming and J lost 4 bases, with 3 bases between them. There are 12 residues in the CDR3. Germline lookup yields CDR1 SGHVS and CDR2 FNYEAQ. CDR3 protein: CASSLGADTQYF. CDR3 sequence (DNA): TGTGCCAGCAGCTTAGGAGCAGATACGCAGTATTTT.

V and J are TRBV28 and TRBJ2-7; D may be TRBD1 (6 bases). The CDR3 totals 14 residues. V was cut by 3 bases and J by 3 bases, with 12 bases left in between. Germline CDR1 MDHEN, CDR2 SYDVKM. The CDR3 here is CASSFGRGDYEQYF. The CDR3 DNA follows: TGTGCCAGCAGTTTCGGCAGGGGAGACTACGAGCAGTACTTC.

The rearrangement uses TRBV7-9 and TRBJ1-5; D not certain. V was clipped by 2 bases and J by 0 bases, with 8 bases between them. This CDR3 region has 15 residues. CDR1 is SEHNR, CDR2 FQNEAQ, per germline (reference sequence). CDR3 sequence: CASSLTGGSNQPQHF. The DNA of the CDR3 is TGTGCCAGCAGCTTAACTGGCGGTAGCAATCAGCCCCAGCATTTT. The full variable domain, rest sourced from reference TRBV7-9 and TRBJ1-5, is DTGVSQNPRHKITKRGQNVTFRCDPISEHNRLYWYRQTLGQGPEFLTYFQNEAQLEKSRLLSDRFSAERPKGSFSTLEIQRTEQGDSAMYLCASSLTGGSNQPQHFGDGTRLSIL.

The V call is TRBV28, the J call TRBJ2-7, with 12 bases that match TRBD2. The V and J ends lost 6 bases and 3 bases, in that order; junction bases with no gene match: 9. There are 16 residues in the CDR3. CDR1 MDHEN and CDR2 SYDVKM come from the germline V gene. The CDR3 reads CASSLASGRADYEQYF. CDR3 in DNA: TGTGCCAGCAGCCTAGCTAGCGGGAGGGCCGACTACGAGCAGTACTTC.

V gene TRBV6-5 combines with J gene TRBJ1-2; tentatively, D is TRBD1 (6 bases). V lost 6 bases, J lost 4 bases, and 15 bases lay in between. From germline, CDR1 is MNHEY and CDR2 SVGAGI. The CDR3 is 14 residues long. The DNA for the CDR3 is TGTGCCAGCAGGAACAGGGAATCCCCCTATGGCTACACCTTC. It encodes CASRNRESPYGYTF.

The chain links TRBV4-2 to TRBJ2-7; tentative D call: TRBD1 (5 bases). The CDR3 runs to 14 residues. V lost 6 bases and J 6 bases, leaving 18 bases between the germline ends. Per the germline V gene, CDR1 is LGHNA and CDR2 is YNFKEQ. The CDR3, as DNA: TGTGCCAGCAGACAACAGACCCAGGGCGCCGAGCAGTACTTC. Translating it yields CASRQQTQGAEQYF.

The chain recombines TRBV5-5 with TRBJ1-5; tentative D call: TRBD1 (5 bases). Per the germline V gene, CDR1 is SGHKS and CDR2 is YYEKEE (reference sequence). V was shortened by 0 bases and J by 6 bases, with 10 bases between the two germline ends. The CDR3 contains 14 residues. The CDR3 protein is CASSLGQGGQPQHF. DNA for the CDR3: TGTGCCAGCAGCTTGGGCCAGGGTGGTCAGCCCCAGCATTTT.

The chain employs TRBV4-3 and TRBJ2-7; TRBD1 matches 7 bases. Looked up from germline, CDR1 is LGHNA and CDR2 is YSLEER. The length of the CDR3 is 14 residues. V trimming: 5 bases; J trimming: 1 base; junction bases outside the gene matches: 5. CDR3 in amino acids: CASSRDSPSYEQYF. CDR3 in DNA: TGCGCCAGCAGCAGGGACAGCCCATCCTACGAGCAGTACTTC.

The chain carries TRBV19 and TRBJ2-3; D remains unclear. Germline-derived CDR1 and CDR2 are LNHDA and SQIVND (reference sequence). The CDR3 has 11 residues. V was shortened by 5 bases and J by 5 bases, with 5 bases between the two germline ends. The CDR3 region has the DNA TGTGCCAGTAGTGGCGGAGATACGCAGTATTTT. Translation: CASSGGDTQYF. The entire variable domain, with the rest obtained from reference TRBV19 and TRBJ2-3, is as follows: DGGITQSPKYLFRKEGQNVTLSCEQNLNHDAMYWYRQDPGQGLRLIYYSQIVNDFQKGDIAEGYSVSREKKESFPLTVTSAQKNPTAFYLCASSGGDTQYFGPGTRLTVL.